Each of the 27 T cell receptor beta chains below was sequenced from the same sample in a study of blood T cell repertoires in COVID-19. The repertoire was sequenced with immunoSEQ multiplex PCR; TCRdb's copy has only in-frame clones and lacks some. Of around 480,000 clones in the sample, roughly 88% are singletons; the top ten hold roughly 12%. Source material: peripheral blood. The receptors were gathered from a woman between 45 and 60 years old with COVID-19, enrolled during active disease.

This clone has only a few counts. This sequence joins TRBV6-5 and TRBJ1-1; no reliable D call. Looked up from germline, CDR1 is MNHEY and CDR2 is SVGAGI. CDR3 length: 12 amino acids. Trimming cost V 8 bases and J 4 bases, with 11 bases left between them. In DNA, the CDR3 is TGTGCCAGCGGTAACAGAATCACTGAAGCTTTCTTT. It codes for CASGNRITEAFF.

The chain carries TRBV19 and TRBJ1-2; D remains ambiguous. V was clipped by 7 bases and J by 10 bases, with 16 bases between them. CDR1 is LNHDA, CDR2 SQIVND, per germline (reference sequence). This CDR3 has 12 residues. CDR3 amino acids: CASTPTVGDYTF. Written as DNA, the CDR3 is TGTGCCAGTACCCCAACGGTGGGAGACTACACCTTC.

CDR3 sequence: CASSPGSDNEQFF. DNA of the CDR3: TGTGCCAGCTCACCAGGGAGCGACAATGAGCAGTTCTTC. This chain connects TRBV18 to TRBJ2-1; TRBD2 might be the D (5 bases). The CDR3 is 13 residues long. The V end lost 2 bases, the J end lost 5 bases, and 7 bases lay between the germline ends. The germline gives CDR1 KGHSH, CDR2 LQKENI.

The chain joins TRBV7-2 to TRBJ2-1; a possible D gene is TRBD2 (6 bases). Germline V CDR1 and CDR2: SGHTA, FQGNSA. V lost 1 base and J 2 bases, leaving 12 bases between the germline ends. The CDR3 sequence is 16 residues long. The CDR3 coding sequence is TGTGCCAGCAGCTTAGTAGCGCGGGGCCCCTACAATGAGCAGTTCTTC. Protein product: CASSLVARGPYNEQFF.

This clone was counted a few times. The CDR3 region has the DNA TGTGCCAGCAGTCGAATGACTCCCTCTGGGGCCAACGTCCTGACTTTC. Protein: CASSRMTPSGANVLTF. The chain recombines TRBV6-2 or TRBV6-3 with TRBJ2-6; D unresolved. Trimming took 5 bases from V and 0 from J, leaving 11 bases between them. CDR1 is MNHEY and CDR2 is SVGEGT in the germline V gene. This CDR3 contains 16 residues.

V usage is TRBV5-6 and J usage is TRBJ2-2; 10 bases are shared with TRBD2. V lost 4 bases to trimming and J lost 7 bases; unmatched junction nucleotides: 16. The CDR3 contains 18 residues. Germline V gene sequence: CDR1 SGHDT, CDR2 YYEEEE. This chain's CDR3 is CASSPLTNELAGVGELFF. DNA for the CDR3: TGTGCCAGCAGCCCACTGACAAACGAGCTAGCGGGGGTCGGGGAGCTGTTTTTT. Together with reference TRBV5-6 and TRBJ2-2, the CDR3 gives the full variable domain: DAGVTQSPTHLIKTRGQQVTLRCSPKSGHDTVSWYQQALGQGPQFIFQYYEEEERQRGNFPDRFSGHQFPNYSSELNVNALLLGDSALYLCASSPLTNELAGVGELFFGEGSRLTVL.

The chain combines TRBV9 with TRBJ1-1, with D perhaps TRBD1 (5 bases). Looked up from germline, CDR1 is SGDLS and CDR2 is YYNGEE. The CDR3 sequence is 17 residues long. V was shortened by 0 bases and J by 0 bases, with 15 bases between the two germline ends. Here the CDR3 reads CASSVEGGAYLNTEAFF. CDR3 coding DNA: TGTGCCAGCAGCGTAGAAGGAGGGGCCTACTTGAACACTGAAGCTTTCTTT.

The V and J genes are TRBV19 and TRBJ2-7; tentative D call: TRBD1 (6 bases). The CDR3 loop spans 13 amino acids. V lost 6 bases and J lost 3, with 12 bases in between. Germline CDR1 reads LNHDA; CDR2 reads SQIVND (reference sequence). The CDR3: CASSNRESYEQYF. Written as DNA, the CDR3 is TGTGCCAGTAGCAACAGGGAGAGCTACGAGCAGTACTTC.

The chain has TRBV7-9 and TRBJ1-6; 7 nucleotides line up with TRBD1. Germline CDR1 SEHNR, CDR2 FQNEAQ (reference sequence). The CDR3 covers 14 residues. V gave up 0 bases and J gave up 7 bases; unmatched junction bases: 0. The CDR3 bases are TGTGCCAGCAGCTTAGCGGACAGGAATTCACCCCTCCACTTT. Protein: CASSLADRNSPLHF.

The chain has TRBV19 and TRBJ1-3; D gene ambiguous. The CDR3 covers 15 residues. Germline-derived CDR1 and CDR2 are LNHDA and SQIVND (reference sequence). Trimming took off 5 bases at V and 1 base at J, with 12 bases between the two ends. The CDR3 nucleotides read TGTGCCAGTAGTGCCGACGGAGGGTCTGGAAACACCATATATTTT. Translated: CASSADGGSGNTIYF.

This clone was seen a single time. The J gene is TRBJ2-5, the V gene TRBV11-2, with TRBD1 matching 9 bases. Trimming removed 4 bases from V and 5 bases from J; junction bases left unmatched: 5. CDR3 size: 14 residues. Germline loops: CDR1 SGHAT, CDR2 FQNNGV. The CDR3 here is CASSSNRGLETQYF. The CDR3 DNA reads as TGTGCCAGCAGCTCCAACAGGGGGCTGGAGACCCAGTACTTC. Drawing the rest from reference TRBV11-2 and TRBJ2-5, the complete variable domain is EAGVAQSPRYKIIEKRQSVAFWCNPISGHATLYWYQQILGQGPKLLIQFQNNGVVDDSQLPKDRFSAERLKGVDSTLKIQPAKLEDSAVYLCASSSNRGLETQYFGPGTRLLVL.

The chain joins TRBV11-2 to TRBJ1-6, with TRBD1 matching over 7 bases. This CDR3 has 13 residues. The germline V gene encodes CDR1 SGHAT and CDR2 FQNNGV. J gave up 10 bases and V 5 bases, and 5 bases lay outside the gene matches. This chain's CDR3 is CASSPRQGSPLHF. For the CDR3, the DNA is TGTGCCAGCAGCCCACGACAGGGCTCACCCCTCCACTTT.

The chain joins TRBV7-3 to TRBJ2-1, with 9 positions matching TRBD1. Germline CDR1 reads SGHTA; CDR2 reads FQGTGA. The CDR3 is made up of 13 amino acids. Unmatched junction bases numbered 7, after V lost 3 bases and J lost 13 bases. The CDR3 nucleotides read TGTGCCAGCAGCTTGGGACAGGGATTTTCACAGTTCTTC. It specifies CASSLGQGFSQFF.

The chain is built from TRBV7-8 and TRBJ1-3; the D is unclear. Per germline, CDR1 SGHVS and CDR2 FQNEAQ. Trimming removed 3 bases at V and 3 bases at J, with 18 bases between. The CDR3 runs to 17 residues. The CDR3 DNA is TGTGCCAGCAGCTTTAAAACCGGGATCCAATTTGGAAACACCATATATTTT. This sequence encodes CASSFKTGIQFGNTIYF.

The chain uses TRBV19 and TRBJ2-1; 9 bases map to TRBD2. Germline V gene sequence: CDR1 LNHDA, CDR2 SQIVND (reference sequence). V shed 7 bases and J 7 bases; nucleotides not matched to a gene: 14. The CDR3 extends over 16 amino acids. Here the CDR3 reads CASNLRLGGGGNEQFF. As DNA, the CDR3 is TGTGCCAGTAACCTCCGGCTGGGCGGGGGGGGGAATGAGCAGTTCTTC.

The rearrangement uses TRBV7-9 and TRBJ1-2; D is unclear. The CDR3 consists of 13 residues. Per germline, CDR1 SEHNR and CDR2 FQNEAQ (reference sequence). V dropped 3 bases and J dropped 4 bases, with 9 bases sitting between them. The CDR3 loop is CASSFGRGYGYTF. The CDR3 DNA reads as TGTGCCAGCAGCTTCGGCCGGGGCTATGGCTACACCTTC. Full variable domain (missing parts from reference TRBV7-9 and TRBJ1-2): DTGVSQNPRHKITKRGQNVTFRCDPISEHNRLYWYRQTLGQGPEFLTYFQNEAQLEKSRLLSDRFSAERPKGSFSTLEIQRTEQGDSAMYLCASSFGRGYGYTFGSGTRLTVV.

The CDR3 loop reads CASSATGHSPLHF. The CDR3 nucleotides read TGTGCCAGCTCAGCGACAGGGCATTCACCCCTCCACTTT. V gene TRBV18 combines with J gene TRBJ1-6, with 7 nucleotides matching TRBD1. After removal of 5 bases from V and 8 bases from J, the junction contained 3 bases not matched to a gene. CDR3 length: 13 amino acids. Germline CDR1 is KGHSH and CDR2 is LQKENI.

V gene TRBV9 combines with J gene TRBJ2-1, with 8 bases lining up with TRBD1. V shed 10 bases and J 6 bases; nucleotides not matched to a gene: 12. Germline assignment: CDR1 SGDLS and CDR2 YYNGEE. The CDR3 contains 14 residues. CDR3 sequence reads: CASHPGTGANEQFF. Here the CDR3 DNA reads TGTGCCTCACATCCTGGGACAGGAGCCAATGAGCAGTTCTTC.

The CDR3 reads CASSDLYGYTF. CDR3 nucleotides: TGTGCCAGCAGTGATCTCTATGGCTACACCTTC. The chain has TRBV6-4 and TRBJ1-2; no firm D call. V was trimmed by 3 bases and J by 4 bases, leaving 3 bases between them. Germline lookup yields CDR1 MRHNA and CDR2 SNTAGT. This CDR3 has 11 amino acids.

The rearrangement uses TRBV7-3 and TRBJ2-1, with a possible D match to TRBD2 (6 bases). The CDR3 is made up of 15 amino acids. V was clipped by 1 base and J by 4 bases, with 11 bases between them. CDR1 and CDR2 from the germline V gene are SGHTA and FQGTGA. For the CDR3, the DNA is TGTGCCAGCAGCTTAATGTTTAGCGGTTACAATGAGCAGTTCTTC. Translation: CASSLMFSGYNEQFF.

This chain uses TRBV30 with TRBJ2-3, with D uncertain. Trimming removed 0 bases at V and 1 base at J, with 8 bases between. Germline CDR1 is GTSNPN and CDR2 is SVGIG (reference sequence). This CDR3 comprises 14 residues. The DNA of the CDR3 is TGTGCCTGGAGTGTACTCCCGGGCACAGATACGCAGTATTTT. This codes for CAWSVLPGTDTQYF. The whole variable domain, remainder taken from reference TRBV30 and TRBJ2-3, is SQTIHQWPATLVQPVGSPLSLECTVEGTSNPNLYWYRQAAGRGLQLLFYSVGIGQISSEVPQNLSASRPQDRQFILSSKKLLLSDSGFYLCAWSVLPGTDTQYFGPGTRLTVL.

V usage is TRBV10-3 and J usage is TRBJ2-7, with D possibly TRBD1 on 5 matching bases. V was cut by 3 bases and J by 2 bases, with 14 bases left in between. Looked up from germline, CDR1 is ENHRY and CDR2 is SYGVKD. This CDR3 is built from 15 residues. Here the CDR3 reads CAISEIRQGAYEQYF. The CDR3 DNA is TGTGCCATCAGTGAAATCAGGCAAGGGGCCTACGAGCAGTACTTC.

About this clone: This same CDR3 is encoded by further DNA sequences in the sample. This sequence joins TRBV5-1 and TRBJ1-1, with D maybe TRBD1 (5 bases). This CDR3 contains 14 residues. V lost 2 bases and J 3 bases, leaving 11 bases between the germline ends. CDR1 is SGHRS and CDR2 is YFSETQ in the germline V gene. In DNA, the CDR3 is TGCGCCAGCAGCTTTTCCCGGGGGGACACTGAAGCTTTCTTT. Amino acid sequence: CASSFSRGDTEAFF.

The V call is TRBV5-1, the J call TRBJ2-1; the D gene is possibly TRBD2 (5 bases). The CDR3 has 15 residues. The V gene's germline CDR1 is SGHRS and CDR2 YFSETQ. V was cut by 2 bases and J by 4 bases, with 13 bases left in between. CDR3 DNA: TGCGCCAGCAGCTTTTACGGGGATCATTACAATGAGCAGTTCTTC. Translation: CASSFYGDHYNEQFF.

A note on this clone: One end of the junction is discordant with germline, which a read error may explain. CDR3 in DNA: TGTGCCAGCAGCTTAGGGGGGCCAGATACGCAGTATTTT. Its protein is CASSLGGPDTQYF. V is TRBV12-3 or TRBV12-4 and J is TRBJ2-3; D might be TRBD1 or TRBD2, each matching 6 bases. This CDR3 has 13 residues.

J is TRBJ1-2 and V is TRBV11-1; D gene unclear. V was pared by 2 bases and J by 2 bases, with 3 bases between. This CDR3 contains 12 residues. Germline CDR1 SGHAT, CDR2 FQDESV (reference sequence). CDR3 region: CASSLQNYGYTF. The CDR3 region has the DNA TGTGCCAGCAGCTTACAGAACTATGGCTACACCTTC.

The V call is TRBV2, the J call TRBJ2-2; tentatively, D is TRBD2 (6 bases). There are 15 residues in the CDR3. The ends were cut back, 4 bases at V and 4 bases at J, with 13 bases in the middle. Germline V CDR1 and CDR2: SNHLY, FYNNEI. CDR3: CASSVLGGGTGELFF. The CDR3 DNA follows: TGTGCCAGCAGTGTCCTCGGGGGTGGCACCGGGGAGCTGTTTTTT.